This T cell receptor (beta chain) was sequenced for a study of blood T cell repertoires in COVID-19 (dated by TCRdb to about 2020). Study-level background: Samples from collaborators originated in the United States, Italy and Spain and spanned both the acute and convalescent phases of COVID-19. The prospective study material was composed of cDNA or gDNA derived from T cells, B-cell-depleted T cells, or PBMCs. Deeply sampled blood TCRbeta repertoires from subjects exposed to, actively infected with, or recovered from COVID-19 were included in the dataset. A freely available public database, intended as a resource for researchers studying the immune response to SARS-CoV-2, is where the repertoires were released. Samples were obtained from the ongoing ImmuneRACE study (first 160 participants) and from roughly 1,300 subjects provided by 6 global collaborators. Sample metadata almost always included a de-identified subject ID, COVID-19 status, age in years and sex. Where HLA class I and class II types were available, the types were taken from metadata supplied by the sample provider, not from assay-based typing. Study-level results and caveats: The quantity of clinical and demographic metadata differed by source and by participant and was supplied without curation.

The collaborating institutions used their own protocols to collect whole blood in K2EDTA tubes. For TCRbeta analysis, collaborator samples were shipped as frozen whole blood, as isolated PBMCs, or as DNA extracted from either sample type. Concerning this clone itself: Its antigen target is currently unknown. Base qualities are not at hand, and no much larger clone is one base apart.

The immunoSEQ Assay, a bias-controlled multiplex PCR, was used to amplify TCRbeta CDR3 regions from genomic DNA. For the original study's pipeline: The number of nucleated cells in each sample was estimated by amplification of reference gene primers within the assay. To quantify the absolute abundance of each unique TCRbeta CDR3 rearrangement, sequence reads were collapsed and filtered. For each sample, productive Simpson clonality was calculated as the square root of Simpson's diversity index over productive rearrangements. TCRdb limited this immuneACCESS table to in-frame rearrangements with V and J called. A share of clones is missing; checked studies link under half to unresolved V genes, and the rest is unexplained. D and trimming come from the DNA, and the V and J calls and clone size come from that table. Counted in this sample were roughly 63,000 clones; over 80% of them appeared once. Together, the top ten hold more than 2% of the sample.

The TCR was taken from a human donor in a cohort sampled during active COVID-19. The material sequenced was peripheral blood.

The sequenced DNA: TGTGCCTGGATCGACAGGGGCCGGGCTGGAAGGGCCAACGTCCTGACTTTC. This encodes CAWIDRGRAGRANVLTF. This receptor chain uses TRBV30 and TRBJ2-6, and 8 junction bases match TRBD1. The cysteine opens and the phenylalanine closes a CDR3 of 17 amino acids. The kept DNA is CDR3 alone, 51 bases in frame from the first base. Trimming leaves V shorter by 4 bases and J shorter by 5 bases, with the junction holding 13 bases beyond the gene matches. CDR1 and CDR2 (GTSNPN, SVGIG) derive from the germline V gene (reference sequence).